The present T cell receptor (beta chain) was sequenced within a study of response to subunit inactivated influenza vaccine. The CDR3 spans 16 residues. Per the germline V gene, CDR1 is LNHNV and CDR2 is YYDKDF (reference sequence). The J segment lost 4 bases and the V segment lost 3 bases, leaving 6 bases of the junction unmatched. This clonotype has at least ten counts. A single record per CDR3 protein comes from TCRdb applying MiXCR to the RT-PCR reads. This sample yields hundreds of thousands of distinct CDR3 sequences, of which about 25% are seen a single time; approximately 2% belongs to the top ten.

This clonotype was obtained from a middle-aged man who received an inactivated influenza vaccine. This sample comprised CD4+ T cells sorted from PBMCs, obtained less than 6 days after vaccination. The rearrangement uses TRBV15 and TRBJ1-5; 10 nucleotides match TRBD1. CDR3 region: CATSRRDRGPNQPQHF. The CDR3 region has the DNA TGTGCCACCAGCAGGCGGGACAGGGGCCCTAATCAGCCCCAGCATTTT.